A single T cell receptor (beta chain) is shown here with its context. The source of the sample is a study of blood T cell repertoires in COVID-19. Across the study: COVID-19 samples, acute and convalescent, were from the United States, Italy and Spain. From T cells, B-cell-depleted T cells, or PBMCs came the material, which was cDNA or gDNA.

Trimming removed 4 bases from V and 1 base from J; junction bases left unmatched: 3. Per the germline V gene, CDR1 is SGHDT and CDR2 is YYEEEE. This CDR3 comprises 14 residues. The method was immunoSEQ multiplex PCR; TCRdb's version includes in-frame clones alone and lacks a portion of them. The data show over 50,000 clones, around 82% seen once. Sequencing was carried out using peripheral blood. This chain joins TRBV5-6 and TRBJ2-5; TRBD2 aligns across 8 bases. The TCR sequence derives from a man in his sixties with COVID-19, enrolled during active disease. The CDR3 DNA is TGTGCCAGCAGCGTACGGGGGGGCCAAGAGACCCAGTACTTC. Amino acid sequence: CASSVRGGQETQYF.